The 11 T cell receptor beta chains given below trace back to one sample, sequenced in a study of beta chain features in type 1 diabetes. Isolated RNA was reverse transcribed in full, so expressed TCRB transcripts were sequenced. Using immunoSEQ multiplex PCR, the repertoire was profiled, and TCRdb retains in-frame clones only, with some absent. The table shows about 250,000 clones, with roughly 14% occurring only once. Specimen: naive CD4+ T cells from blood. The source is a woman aged 40 to 50 in good health.

This chain connects TRBV5-6 to TRBJ2-5; D not resolved. Germline CDR1 SGHDT, CDR2 YYEEEE. CDR3 size: 16 residues. V dropped 2 bases and J dropped 4 bases, with 18 bases sitting between them. CDR3 sequence reads: CASSLRGDGLRETQYF. The CDR3 DNA is TGTGCCAGCAGCTTACGAGGTGACGGGTTACGAGAGACCCAGTACTTC.

V gene TRBV19 combines with J gene TRBJ2-1; TRBD1 aligns across 7 bases. CDR1 LNHDA and CDR2 SQIVND come from the germline V gene (reference sequence). With V trimmed by 5 bases and J by 9 bases, 10 bases remained unmatched. The CDR3 is made up of 14 amino acids. As DNA, the CDR3 is TGTGCCAGTAGTCCCAACCGGGACAGAGGTGAGCAGTTCTTC. Amino acid sequence: CASSPNRDRGEQFF.

The rearrangement uses TRBV10-3 and TRBJ1-1; 8 bases are a match to TRBD1. CDR1 and CDR2 from the germline V gene are ENHRY and SYGVKD. J gave up 5 bases and V 8 bases, and 13 bases lay outside the gene matches. This CDR3 spans 15 amino acids. CDR3 DNA sequence: TGTGCCATCGGGGGGACAGGCCTCAGGGAGACTGAAGCTTTCTTT. It codes for CAIGGTGLRETEAFF.

The chain combines TRBV14 with TRBJ2-5, with 8 bases that match TRBD1. The CDR3 runs to 16 residues. V gave up 2 bases and J gave up 7 bases; unmatched junction bases: 12. CDR1 SGHDN and CDR2 FVKESK come from the germline V gene. CDR3: CASSQRSPGGGGTQYF. The CDR3 DNA follows: TGTGCCAGCAGCCAACGAAGCCCAGGGGGCGGTGGGACCCAGTACTTC. Together with reference TRBV14 and TRBJ2-5, the CDR3 gives the full variable domain: EAGVTQFPSHSVIEKGQTVTLRCDPISGHDNLYWYRRVMGKEIKFLLHFVKESKQDESGMPNNRFLAERTGGTYSTLKVQPAELEDSGVYFCASSQRSPGGGGTQYFGPGTRLLVL.

CDR3 sequence (DNA): TGTGCCAGCAGCTTCCTGGGGGGGGTAACTGAAGCTTTCTTT. Amino acid sequence: CASSFLGGVTEAFF. The chain carries TRBV7-2 and TRBJ1-1, with TRBD1 as a possible D gene (5 bases). There are 14 residues in the CDR3. V lost 3 bases and J lost 5, with 13 bases in between. Germline V gene sequence: CDR1 SGHTA, CDR2 FQGNSA.

There are a few counts of this clone. The rearrangement joins TRBV27 to TRBJ1-2, with 7 bases identical to TRBD1. J lost 0 bases, V lost 6 bases, and 4 bases had no gene match. The CDR3 consists of 14 residues. CDR1 and CDR2 from the germline V gene are MNHEY and SMNVEV (reference sequence). DNA of the CDR3: TGTGCCAGCAGGGGACAGTACCCTAACTATGGCTACACCTTC. Protein sequence: CASRGQYPNYGYTF.

The V and J genes are TRBV27 and TRBJ2-7; 8 bases match TRBD1. V dropped 2 bases and J dropped 6; count of bases not matched to a gene: 9. Per germline, CDR1 MNHEY and CDR2 SMNVEV (reference sequence). The CDR3 is 15 residues long. The CDR3 DNA reads as TGTGCCAGCAGTTTACTCGGACAGGGTCGAGGCGAGCAGTACTTC. Translating it yields CASSLLGQGRGEQYF.

The chain has TRBV7-9 and TRBJ2-7; D ambiguous. Deletions cut 4 bases from V and 4 bases from J, with 11 bases between. This CDR3 comprises 13 residues. Germline CDR1 SEHNR, CDR2 FQNEAQ (reference sequence). This CDR3 reads CASSSGGEYEQYF. The DNA for the CDR3 is TGTGCCAGCAGCTCGGGTGGTGAGTACGAGCAGTACTTC.

The gene calls are TRBV5-1 and TRBJ2-1; 8 bases align to TRBD2. CDR3 length equals 15 residues. The junction had 6 bases not matched to a gene; V was cut back by 0 bases and J by 7 bases. CDR1 and CDR2 (germline): SGHRS, YFSETQ. CDR3 DNA sequence: TGCGCCAGCAGCTTGGCAGCGGGGGTAAGGAATGAGCAGTTCTTC. This sequence encodes CASSLAAGVRNEQFF.

This clone was found once. The genes are TRBV15 and TRBJ2-5; D is possibly TRBD2 (5 bases). The V gene's germline CDR1 is LNHNV and CDR2 YYDKDF (reference sequence). The V and J ends lost 1 base and 12 bases respectively, with 15 bases between them. The CDR3 has 13 amino acids. The DNA for the CDR3 is TGTGCCACCAGCAGAGGGGCAGGAGGTAGCGAGTACTTC. The encoded protein is CATSRGAGGSEYF.

The genes are TRBV2 and TRBJ2-5; 12 positions match TRBD2. The CDR3 has 16 residues. Trimming at V came to 8 bases and at J to 2 bases, leaving 9 bases not matched to a gene. Germline lookup yields CDR1 SNHLY and CDR2 FYNNEI. CDR3 sequence reads: CASHAGLAGHQETQYF. DNA for the CDR3: TGTGCCAGCCATGCTGGACTAGCGGGGCATCAAGAGACCCAGTACTTC.